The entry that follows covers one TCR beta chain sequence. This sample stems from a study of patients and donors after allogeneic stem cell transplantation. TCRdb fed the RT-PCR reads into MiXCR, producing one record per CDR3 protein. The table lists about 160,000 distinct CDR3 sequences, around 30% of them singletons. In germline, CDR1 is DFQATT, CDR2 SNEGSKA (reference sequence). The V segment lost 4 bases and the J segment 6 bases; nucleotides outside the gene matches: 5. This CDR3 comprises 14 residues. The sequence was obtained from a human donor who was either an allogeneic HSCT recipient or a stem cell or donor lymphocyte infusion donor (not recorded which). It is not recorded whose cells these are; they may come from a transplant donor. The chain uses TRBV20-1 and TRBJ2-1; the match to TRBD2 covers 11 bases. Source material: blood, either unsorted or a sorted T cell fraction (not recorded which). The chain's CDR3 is CSAIAGGATNEQFF. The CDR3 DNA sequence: TGCAGTGCTATAGCGGGAGGGGCCACCAATGAGCAGTTCTTC.